Each of the 2 T cell receptor beta chains below was sequenced from the same sample in a study of T cell responses to AZD1222 COVID-19 vaccine. Generated by immunoSEQ multiplex PCR, the TCRdb table keeps only in-frame clones and is missing some. The profile shows 100,000 to 150,000 clones, roughly 93% of them singletons. The sequenced sample was peripheral blood, obtained 28 days after the second AZD1222 dose. The receptors stem from an adult who received the AZD1222 COVID-19 vaccine.

The genes are TRBV10-3 and TRBJ1-3; D call uncertain. V was trimmed by 5 bases and J by 0 bases, leaving 5 bases between them. CDR3 length equals 13 residues. Germline V gene data show CDR1 as ENHRY and CDR2 as SYGVKD. In nucleotides, the CDR3 is TGTGCCATCAGTCGGGACTCTGGAAACACCATATATTTT. It yields the protein CAISRDSGNTIYF.

This clone has only a few counts. J is TRBJ1-2 and V is TRBV28, with a tentative D call TRBD1 (6 bases). CDR1 is MDHEN, CDR2 SYDVKM, per germline. With 5 bases removed from V and 2 bases from J, the gap between germline ends came to 12 bases. The CDR3 contains 14 residues. The CDR3 loop is CASSPLGGNYGYTF. The CDR3, as DNA: TGTGCCAGCAGTCCCCTAGGGGGGAACTATGGCTACACCTTC.